The sequence of this T cell receptor (beta chain) was determined in a study of blood T cell repertoires in COVID-19. Whole-study context: COVID-19 samples collected from the United States, Italy and Spain covered acute and convalescent phases.

This table comes from immunoSEQ multiplex PCR, and its TCRdb copy is limited to in-frame clones, with some not included. The profile shows 120,000 or so clones, around nine tenths of them singletons. This clone appeared a few times. The germline gives CDR1 GTSNPN, CDR2 SVGIG (reference sequence). This CDR3 contains 18 residues. Germline trimming cut 5 bases from V and 9 bases from J; bases unmatched to any gene: 24. The sample comprised peripheral blood. The chain employs TRBV30 and TRBJ2-1; 8 bases are a match to TRBD1. The receptor comes from a human donor in a cohort sampled during active COVID-19. The CDR3 bases are TGTGCCTGGTCCTATCCCGGGACAGGTCGGGGTGGTGGTCTTGAGCAGTTCTTC. This gives the protein CAWSYPGTGRGGGLEQFF.